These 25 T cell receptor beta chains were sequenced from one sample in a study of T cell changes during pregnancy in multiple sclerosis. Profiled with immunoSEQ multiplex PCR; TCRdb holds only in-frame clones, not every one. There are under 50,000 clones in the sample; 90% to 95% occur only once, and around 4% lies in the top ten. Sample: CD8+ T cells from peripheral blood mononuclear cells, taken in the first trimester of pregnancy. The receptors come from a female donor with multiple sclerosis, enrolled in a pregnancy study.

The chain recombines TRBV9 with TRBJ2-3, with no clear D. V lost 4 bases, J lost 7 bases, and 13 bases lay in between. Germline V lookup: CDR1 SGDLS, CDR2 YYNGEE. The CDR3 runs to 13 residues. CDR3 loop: CASSSSTANTQYF. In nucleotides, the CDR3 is TGTGCCAGCAGCTCCTCCACTGCAAATACGCAGTATTTT.

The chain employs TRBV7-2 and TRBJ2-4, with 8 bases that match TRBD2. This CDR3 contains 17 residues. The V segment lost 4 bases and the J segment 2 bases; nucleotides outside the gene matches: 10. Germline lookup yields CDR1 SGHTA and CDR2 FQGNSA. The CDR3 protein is CASSSLAGPATKNIQYF. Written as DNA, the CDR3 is TGTGCCAGCAGCTCCCTAGCGGGCCCCGCGACCAAAAACATTCAGTACTTC.

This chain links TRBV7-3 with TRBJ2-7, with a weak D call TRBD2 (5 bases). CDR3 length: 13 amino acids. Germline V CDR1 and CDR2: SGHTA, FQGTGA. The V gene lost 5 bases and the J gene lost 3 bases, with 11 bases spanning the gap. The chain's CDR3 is CASSPGLSYEQYF. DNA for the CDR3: TGTGCCAGCAGCCCCGGACTGAGCTACGAGCAGTACTTC.

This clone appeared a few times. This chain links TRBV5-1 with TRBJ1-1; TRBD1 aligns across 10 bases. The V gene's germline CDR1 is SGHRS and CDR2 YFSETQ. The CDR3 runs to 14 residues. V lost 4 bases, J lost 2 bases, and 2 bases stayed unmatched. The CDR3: CASSGTGDNTEAFF. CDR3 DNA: TGCGCCAGCAGCGGGACAGGGGATAACACTGAAGCTTTCTTT. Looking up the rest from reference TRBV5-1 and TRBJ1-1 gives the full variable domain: KAGVTQTPRYLIKTRGQQVTLSCSPISGHRSVSWYQQTPGQGLQFLFEYFSETQRNKGNFPGRFSGRQFSNSRSEMNVSTLELGDSALYLCASSGTGDNTEAFFGQGTRLTVV.

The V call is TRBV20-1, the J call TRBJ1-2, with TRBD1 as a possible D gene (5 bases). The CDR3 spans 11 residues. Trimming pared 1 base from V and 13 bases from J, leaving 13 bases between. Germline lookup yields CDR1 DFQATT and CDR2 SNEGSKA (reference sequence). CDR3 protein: CSARVKGGATF. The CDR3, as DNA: TGCAGTGCTAGAGTTAAAGGAGGGGCCACCTTC.

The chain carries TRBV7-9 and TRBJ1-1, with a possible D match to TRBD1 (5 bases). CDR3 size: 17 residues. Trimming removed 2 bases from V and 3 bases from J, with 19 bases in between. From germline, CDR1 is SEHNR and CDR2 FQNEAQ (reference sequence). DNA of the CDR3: TGTGCCAGCAGCTTACGTTGGGGCGGGGGGGAGGACACTGAAGCTTTCTTT. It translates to CASSLRWGGGEDTEAFF.

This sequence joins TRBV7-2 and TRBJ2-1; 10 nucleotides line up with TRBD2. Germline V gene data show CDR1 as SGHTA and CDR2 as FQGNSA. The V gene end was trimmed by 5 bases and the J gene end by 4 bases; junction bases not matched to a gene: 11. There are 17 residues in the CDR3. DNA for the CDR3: TGTGCCAGCAGCCCCTGGCTAGCGGGAGATCGGTACAATGAGCAGTTCTTC. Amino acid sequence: CASSPWLAGDRYNEQFF.

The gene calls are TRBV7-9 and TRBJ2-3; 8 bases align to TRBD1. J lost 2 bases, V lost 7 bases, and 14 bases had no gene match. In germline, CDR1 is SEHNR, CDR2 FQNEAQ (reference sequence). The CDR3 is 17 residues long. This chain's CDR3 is CASMGAGGKRITDTQYF. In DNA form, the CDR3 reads TGTGCCAGCATGGGGGCAGGGGGCAAGAGAATCACAGATACGCAGTATTTT. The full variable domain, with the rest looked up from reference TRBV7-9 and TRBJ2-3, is DTGVSQNPRHKITKRGQNVTFRCDPISEHNRLYWYRQTLGQGPEFLTYFQNEAQLEKSRLLSDRFSAERPKGSFSTLEIQRTEQGDSAMYLCASMGAGGKRITDTQYFGPGTRLTVL.

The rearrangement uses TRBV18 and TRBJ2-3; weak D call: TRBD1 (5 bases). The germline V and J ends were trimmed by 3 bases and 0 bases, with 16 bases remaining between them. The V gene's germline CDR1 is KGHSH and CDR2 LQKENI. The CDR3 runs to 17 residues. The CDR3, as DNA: TGTGCCAGCTCACCGGTACAGGTCTTAAAGAGCACAGATACGCAGTATTTT. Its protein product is CASSPVQVLKSTDTQYF.

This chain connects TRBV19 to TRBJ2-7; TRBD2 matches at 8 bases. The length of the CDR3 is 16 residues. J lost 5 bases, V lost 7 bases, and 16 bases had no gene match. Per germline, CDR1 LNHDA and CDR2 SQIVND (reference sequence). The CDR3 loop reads CASTANPGGLGDEQYF. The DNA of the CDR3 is TGTGCCAGTACCGCCAATCCGGGGGGGCTCGGGGACGAGCAGTACTTC.

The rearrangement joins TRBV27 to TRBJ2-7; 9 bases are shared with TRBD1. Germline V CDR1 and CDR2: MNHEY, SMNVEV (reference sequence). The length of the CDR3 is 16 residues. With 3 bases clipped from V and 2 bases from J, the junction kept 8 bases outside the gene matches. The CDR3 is CASSLSGQGFTYEQYF. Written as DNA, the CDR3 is TGTGCCAGCAGTTTGAGCGGACAGGGGTTTACCTACGAGCAGTACTTC.

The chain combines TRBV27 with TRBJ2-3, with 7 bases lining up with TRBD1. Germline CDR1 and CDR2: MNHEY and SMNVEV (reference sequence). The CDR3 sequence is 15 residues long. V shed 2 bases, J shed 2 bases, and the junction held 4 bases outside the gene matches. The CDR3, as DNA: TGTGCCAGCAGTTTAACAGGGGCCCTCACAGATACGCAGTATTTT. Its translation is CASSLTGALTDTQYF.

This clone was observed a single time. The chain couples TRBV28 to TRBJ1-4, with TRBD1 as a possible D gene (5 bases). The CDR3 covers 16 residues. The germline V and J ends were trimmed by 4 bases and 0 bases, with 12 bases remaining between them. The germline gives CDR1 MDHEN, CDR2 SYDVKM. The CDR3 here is CASSSREGTTNEKLFF. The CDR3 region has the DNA TGTGCCAGCAGTTCCAGGGAGGGTACAACTAATGAAAAACTGTTTTTT.

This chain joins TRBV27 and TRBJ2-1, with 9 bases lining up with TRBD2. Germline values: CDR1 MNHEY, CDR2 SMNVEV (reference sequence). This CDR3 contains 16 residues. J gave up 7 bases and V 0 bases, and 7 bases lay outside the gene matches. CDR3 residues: CASSLSFGTSRNEQFF. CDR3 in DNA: TGTGCCAGCAGTTTATCGTTCGGGACTAGCCGAAATGAGCAGTTCTTC.

CDR3 amino acids: CASSHLAGGPNEQFF. For the CDR3, the DNA is TGTGCCAGCAGCCACCTAGCGGGAGGGCCAAATGAGCAGTTCTTC. The chain recombines TRBV14 with TRBJ2-1, with TRBD2 identical over 12 bases. The CDR3 runs 15 residues. J gave up 7 bases and V 3 bases, and 4 bases lay outside the gene matches. CDR1 SGHDN and CDR2 FVKESK come from the germline V gene.

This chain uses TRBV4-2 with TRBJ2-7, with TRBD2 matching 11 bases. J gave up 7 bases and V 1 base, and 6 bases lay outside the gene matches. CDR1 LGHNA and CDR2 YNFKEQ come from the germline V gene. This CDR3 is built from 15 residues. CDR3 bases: TGTGCCAGCAGCCAAGCACTAGCGGGGGACCCGGAGCAGTACTTC. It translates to CASSQALAGDPEQYF.

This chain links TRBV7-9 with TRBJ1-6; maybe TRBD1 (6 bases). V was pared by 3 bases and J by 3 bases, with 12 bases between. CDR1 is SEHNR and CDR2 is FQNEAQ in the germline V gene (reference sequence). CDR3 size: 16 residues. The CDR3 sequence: CASSLMGQDYNSPLHF. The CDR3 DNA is TGTGCCAGCAGCTTGATGGGACAAGACTATAATTCACCCCTCCACTTT. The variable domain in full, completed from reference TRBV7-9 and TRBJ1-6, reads DTGVSQNPRHKITKRGQNVTFRCDPISEHNRLYWYRQTLGQGPEFLTYFQNEAQLEKSRLLSDRFSAERPKGSFSTLEIQRTEQGDSAMYLCASSLMGQDYNSPLHFGNGTRLTVT.

The CDR3: CASSIPGGPANYGYTF. CDR3 nucleotides: TGTGCCAGCAGCATCCCAGGGGGCCCGGCTAACTATGGCTACACCTTC. The chain is built from TRBV7-9 and TRBJ1-2; 8 bases match TRBD1. With V trimmed by 5 bases and J by 0 bases, 8 bases remained unmatched. Per germline, CDR1 SEHNR and CDR2 FQNEAQ (reference sequence). CDR3 size: 16 residues.

DNA for the CDR3: TGTGCCAGCAGTTTGAGTGGCGGGCGGGAGACCCAGTACTTC. Translated: CASSLSGGRETQYF. V and J are TRBV27 and TRBJ2-5; TRBD2 is a possible D gene (5 bases). Trimming left V 3 bases short and J 5 bases short, with 13 bases between. This CDR3 is 14 amino acids long. Germline assignment: CDR1 MNHEY and CDR2 SMNVEV (reference sequence).

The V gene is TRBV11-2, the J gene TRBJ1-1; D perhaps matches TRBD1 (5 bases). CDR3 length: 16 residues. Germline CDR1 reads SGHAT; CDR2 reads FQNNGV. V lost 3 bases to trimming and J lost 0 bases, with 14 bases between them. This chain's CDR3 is CASSFGGGGMNTEAFF. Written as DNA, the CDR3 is TGTGCCAGCAGCTTTGGGGGGGGAGGCATGAACACTGAAGCTTTCTTT.

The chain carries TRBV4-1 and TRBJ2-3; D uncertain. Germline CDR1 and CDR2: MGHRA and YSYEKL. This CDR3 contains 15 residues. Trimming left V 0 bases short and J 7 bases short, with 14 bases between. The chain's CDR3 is CASSQEMAVMYTQYF. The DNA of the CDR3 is TGCGCCAGCAGCCAAGAAATGGCAGTTATGTATACGCAGTATTTT.

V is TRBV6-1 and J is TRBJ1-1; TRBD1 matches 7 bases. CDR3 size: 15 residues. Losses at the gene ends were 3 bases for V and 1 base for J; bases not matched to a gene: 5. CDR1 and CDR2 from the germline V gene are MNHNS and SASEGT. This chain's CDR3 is CASSELTGKNTEAFF. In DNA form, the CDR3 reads TGTGCCAGCAGTGAGTTGACAGGGAAGAACACTGAAGCTTTCTTT.

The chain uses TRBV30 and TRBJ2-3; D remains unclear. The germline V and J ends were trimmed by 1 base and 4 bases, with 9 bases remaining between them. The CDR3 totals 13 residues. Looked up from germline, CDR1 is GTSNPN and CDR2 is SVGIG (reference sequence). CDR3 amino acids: CAWSDDSPDTQYF. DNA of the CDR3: TGTGCCTGGAGTGACGACTCTCCAGATACGCAGTATTTT.

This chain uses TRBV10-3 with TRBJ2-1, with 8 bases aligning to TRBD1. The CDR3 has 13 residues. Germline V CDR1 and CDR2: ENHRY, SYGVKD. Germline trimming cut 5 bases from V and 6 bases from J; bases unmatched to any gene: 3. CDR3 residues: CAISRTGFNEQFF. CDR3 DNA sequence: TGTGCCATCAGTCGGACAGGGTTCAATGAGCAGTTCTTC.

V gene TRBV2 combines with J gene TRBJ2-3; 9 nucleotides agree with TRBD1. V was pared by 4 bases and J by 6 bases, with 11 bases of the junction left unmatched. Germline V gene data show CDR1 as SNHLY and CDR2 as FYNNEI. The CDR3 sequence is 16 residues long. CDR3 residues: CASSAPRQGVTDTQYF. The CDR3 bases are TGTGCCAGCAGTGCCCCTAGACAGGGGGTGACGGATACGCAGTATTTT. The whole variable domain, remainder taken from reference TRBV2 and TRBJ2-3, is EPEVTQTPSHQVTQMGQEVILRCVPISNHLYFYWYRQILGQKVEFLVSFYNNEISEKSEIFDDQFSVERPDGSNFTLKIRSTKLEDSAMYFCASSAPRQGVTDTQYFGPGTRLTVL.